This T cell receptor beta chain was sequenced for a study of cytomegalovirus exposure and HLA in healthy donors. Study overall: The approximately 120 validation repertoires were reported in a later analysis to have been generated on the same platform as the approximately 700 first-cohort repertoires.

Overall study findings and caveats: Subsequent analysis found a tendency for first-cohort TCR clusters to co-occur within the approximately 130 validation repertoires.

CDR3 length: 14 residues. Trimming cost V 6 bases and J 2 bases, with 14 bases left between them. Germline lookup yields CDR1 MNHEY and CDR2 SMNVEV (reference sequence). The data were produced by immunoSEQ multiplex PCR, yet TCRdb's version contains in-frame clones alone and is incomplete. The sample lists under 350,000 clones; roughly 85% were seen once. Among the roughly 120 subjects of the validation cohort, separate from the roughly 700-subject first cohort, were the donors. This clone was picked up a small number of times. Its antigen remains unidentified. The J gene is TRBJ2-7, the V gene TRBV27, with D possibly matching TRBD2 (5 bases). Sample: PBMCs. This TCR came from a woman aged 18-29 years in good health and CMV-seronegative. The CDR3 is CASRRRSPPYEQYF. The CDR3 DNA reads TGTGCCAGCAGGAGGAGGTCACCCCCCTACGAGCAGTACTTC.